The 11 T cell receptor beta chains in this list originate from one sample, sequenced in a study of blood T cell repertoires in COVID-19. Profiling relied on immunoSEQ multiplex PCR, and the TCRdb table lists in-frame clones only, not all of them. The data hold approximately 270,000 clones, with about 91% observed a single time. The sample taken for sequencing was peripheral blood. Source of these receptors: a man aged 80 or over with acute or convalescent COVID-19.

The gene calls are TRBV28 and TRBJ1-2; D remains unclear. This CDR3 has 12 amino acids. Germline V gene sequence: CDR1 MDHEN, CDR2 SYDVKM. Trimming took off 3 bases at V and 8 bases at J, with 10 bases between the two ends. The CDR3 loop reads CASSLVLSGYTF. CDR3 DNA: TGTGCCAGCAGTTTGGTCCTATCCGGCTACACCTTC.

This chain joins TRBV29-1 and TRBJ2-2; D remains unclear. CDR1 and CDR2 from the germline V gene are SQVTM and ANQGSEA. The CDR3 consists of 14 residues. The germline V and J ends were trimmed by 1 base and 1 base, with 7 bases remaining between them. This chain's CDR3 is CSVEVQMNTGELFF. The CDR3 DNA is TGCAGCGTTGAAGTACAGATGAACACCGGGGAGCTGTTTTTT.

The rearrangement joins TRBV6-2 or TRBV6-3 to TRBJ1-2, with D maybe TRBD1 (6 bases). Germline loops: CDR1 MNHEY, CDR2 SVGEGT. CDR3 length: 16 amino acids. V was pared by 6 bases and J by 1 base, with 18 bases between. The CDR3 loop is CASSPGQNPINYGYTF. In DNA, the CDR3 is TGTGCCAGCAGCCCTGGACAGAACCCTATTAACTATGGCTACACCTTC.

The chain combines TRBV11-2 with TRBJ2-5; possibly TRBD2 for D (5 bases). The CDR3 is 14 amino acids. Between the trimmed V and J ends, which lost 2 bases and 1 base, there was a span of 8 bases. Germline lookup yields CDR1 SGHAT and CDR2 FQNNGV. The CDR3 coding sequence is TGTGCCAGCAGCTTACTGAGCGGCCAAGAGACCCAGTACTTC. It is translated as CASSLLSGQETQYF. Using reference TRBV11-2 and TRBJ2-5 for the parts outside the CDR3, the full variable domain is EAGVAQSPRYKIIEKRQSVAFWCNPISGHATLYWYQQILGQGPKLLIQFQNNGVVDDSQLPKDRFSAERLKGVDSTLKIQPAKLEDSAVYLCASSLLSGQETQYFGPGTRLLVL.

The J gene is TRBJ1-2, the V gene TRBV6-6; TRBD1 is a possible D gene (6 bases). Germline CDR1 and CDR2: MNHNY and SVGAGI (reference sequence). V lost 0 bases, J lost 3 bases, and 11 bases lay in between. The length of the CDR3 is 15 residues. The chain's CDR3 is CASSYSEGGDYGYTF. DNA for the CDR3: TGTGCCAGCAGTTACTCGGAGGGGGGGGACTATGGCTACACCTTC.

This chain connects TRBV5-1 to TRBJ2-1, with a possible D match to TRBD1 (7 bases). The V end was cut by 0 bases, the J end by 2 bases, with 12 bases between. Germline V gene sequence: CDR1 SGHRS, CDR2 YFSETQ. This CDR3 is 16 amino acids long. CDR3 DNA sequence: TGCGCCAGCAGCTTGGCCGGGGGACAGCCCTACAATGAGCAGTTCTTC. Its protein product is CASSLAGGQPYNEQFF.

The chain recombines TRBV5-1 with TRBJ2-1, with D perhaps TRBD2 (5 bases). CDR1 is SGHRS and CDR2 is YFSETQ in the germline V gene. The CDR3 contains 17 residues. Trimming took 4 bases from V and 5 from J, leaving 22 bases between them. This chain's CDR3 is CASSPFHDGVANNEQFF. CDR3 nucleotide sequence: TGCGCCAGCAGCCCCTTCCATGACGGGGTAGCTAACAATGAGCAGTTCTTC.

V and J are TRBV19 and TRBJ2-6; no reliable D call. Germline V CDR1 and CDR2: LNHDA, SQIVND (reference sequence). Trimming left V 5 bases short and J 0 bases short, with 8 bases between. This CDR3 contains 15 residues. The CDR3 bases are TGTGCCAGTAGTTCTCACATCTCTGGGGCCAACGTCCTGACTTTC. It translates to CASSSHISGANVLTF.

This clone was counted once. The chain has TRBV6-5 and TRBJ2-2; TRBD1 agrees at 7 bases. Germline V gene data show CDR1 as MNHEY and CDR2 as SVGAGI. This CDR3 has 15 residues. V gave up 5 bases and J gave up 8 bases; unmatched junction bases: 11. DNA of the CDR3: TGTGCCAGCAGTCCCCGGGACAGCTTCGGAGGGGAGCTGTTTTTT. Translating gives CASSPRDSFGGELFF.

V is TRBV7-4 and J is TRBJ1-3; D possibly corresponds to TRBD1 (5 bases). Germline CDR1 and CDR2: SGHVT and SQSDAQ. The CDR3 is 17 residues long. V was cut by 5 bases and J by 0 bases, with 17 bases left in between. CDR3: CASSPGRDWSSGNTIYF. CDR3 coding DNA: TGTGCCAGCAGCCCAGGCCGGGACTGGAGCTCTGGAAACACCATATATTTT. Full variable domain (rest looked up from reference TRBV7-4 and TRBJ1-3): GAGVSQSPRYKVAKRGRDVALRCDSISGHVTLYWYRQTLGQGSEVLTYSQSDAQRDKSGRPSGRFSAERPERSVSTLKIQRTEQGDSAVYLCASSPGRDWSSGNTIYFGEGSWLTVV.

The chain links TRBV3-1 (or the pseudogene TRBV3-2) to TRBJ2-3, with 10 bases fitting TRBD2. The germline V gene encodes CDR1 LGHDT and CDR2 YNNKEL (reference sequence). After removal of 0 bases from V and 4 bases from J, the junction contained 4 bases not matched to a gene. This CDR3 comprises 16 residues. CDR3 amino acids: CASSQDPSGGSDTQYF. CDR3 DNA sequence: TGTGCCAGCAGCCAAGATCCTAGCGGGGGATCAGATACGCAGTATTTT.